This T cell receptor (beta chain) came from a study of blood T cell repertoires in COVID-19. The sample holds many counts of this clone. Sequencing was performed with immunoSEQ multiplex PCR; in TCRdb, only in-frame clones are kept and a portion is missing. This repertoire shows roughly 100,000 clones, approximately 82% found once; its top ten account for 4.1%. The source of this sequence is a man aged 60 to 69 with acute or convalescent COVID-19. The specimen was peripheral blood.

This chain's CDR3 is CASSKVPIRGLTEAFF. The CDR3 DNA reads as TGTGCCAGCAGCAAAGTTCCTATCAGGGGGCTCACTGAAGCTTTCTTT. J is TRBJ1-1 and V is TRBV21-1; TRBD1, as called in the table, went unchecked against the DNA. TRBV21-1 is termed a pseudogene. The CDR3 spans 16 residues.